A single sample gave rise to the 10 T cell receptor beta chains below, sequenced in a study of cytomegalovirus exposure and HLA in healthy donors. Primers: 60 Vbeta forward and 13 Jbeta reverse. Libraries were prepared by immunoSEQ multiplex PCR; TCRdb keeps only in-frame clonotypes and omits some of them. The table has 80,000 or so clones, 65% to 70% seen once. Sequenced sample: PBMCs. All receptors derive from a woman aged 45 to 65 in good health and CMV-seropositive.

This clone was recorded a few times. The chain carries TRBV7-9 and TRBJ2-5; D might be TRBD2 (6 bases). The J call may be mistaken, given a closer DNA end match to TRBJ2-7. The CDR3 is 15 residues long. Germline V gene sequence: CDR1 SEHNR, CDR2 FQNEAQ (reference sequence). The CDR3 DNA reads TGTGCCAGCAGCGCGCGGTCGGGGGTTGTCTACGAGCAGTACTTC. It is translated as CASSARSGVVYEQYF.

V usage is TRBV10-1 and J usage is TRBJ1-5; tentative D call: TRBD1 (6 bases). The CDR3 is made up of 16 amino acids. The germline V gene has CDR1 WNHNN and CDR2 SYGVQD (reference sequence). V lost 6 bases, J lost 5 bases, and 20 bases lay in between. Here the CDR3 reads CASRDRQKPPDQPQHF. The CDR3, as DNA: TGCGCCAGCAGGGACAGACAGAAGCCCCCGGATCAGCCCCAGCATTTT.

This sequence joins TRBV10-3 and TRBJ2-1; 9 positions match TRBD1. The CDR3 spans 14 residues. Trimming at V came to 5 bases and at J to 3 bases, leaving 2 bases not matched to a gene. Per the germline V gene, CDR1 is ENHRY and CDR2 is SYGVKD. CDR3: CAISQTGGYNEQFF. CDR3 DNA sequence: TGTGCCATCAGTCAGACAGGGGGCTACAATGAGCAGTTCTTC.

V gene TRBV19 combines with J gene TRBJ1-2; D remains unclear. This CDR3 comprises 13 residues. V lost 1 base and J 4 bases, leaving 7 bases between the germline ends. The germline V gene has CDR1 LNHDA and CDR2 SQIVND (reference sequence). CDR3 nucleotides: TGTGCCAGTAGTATAGGCAGTCTCTATGGCTACACCTTC. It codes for CASSIGSLYGYTF.

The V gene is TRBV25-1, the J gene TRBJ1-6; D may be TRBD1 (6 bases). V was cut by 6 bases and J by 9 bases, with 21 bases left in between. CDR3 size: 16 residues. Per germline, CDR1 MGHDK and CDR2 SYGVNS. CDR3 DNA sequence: TGTGCCAGCAGCCGGGGCAGGGGATTCTTCGGTTCACCCCTCCACTTT. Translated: CASSRGRGFFGSPLHF. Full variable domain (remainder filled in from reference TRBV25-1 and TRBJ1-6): EADIYQTPRYLVIGTGKKITLECSQTMGHDKMYWYQQDPGMELHLIHYSYGVNSTEKGDLSSESTVSRIRTEHFPLTLESARPSHTSQYLCASSRGRGFFGSPLHFGNGTRLTVT.

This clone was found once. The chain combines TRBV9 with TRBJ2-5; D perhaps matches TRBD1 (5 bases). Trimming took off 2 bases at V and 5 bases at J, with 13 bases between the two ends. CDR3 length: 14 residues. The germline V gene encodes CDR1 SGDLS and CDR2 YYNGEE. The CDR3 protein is CASSVGPGRETQYF. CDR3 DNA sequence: TGTGCCAGCAGCGTGGGGCCTGGTCGGGAGACCCAGTACTTC.

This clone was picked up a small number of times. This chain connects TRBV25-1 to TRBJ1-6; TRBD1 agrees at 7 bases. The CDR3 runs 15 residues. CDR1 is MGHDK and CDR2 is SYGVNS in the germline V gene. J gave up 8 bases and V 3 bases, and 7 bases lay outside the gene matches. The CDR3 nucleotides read TGTGCCAGCAGTGATTTGTCCAGGGGGGATTCACCCCTCCACTTT. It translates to CASSDLSRGDSPLHF.

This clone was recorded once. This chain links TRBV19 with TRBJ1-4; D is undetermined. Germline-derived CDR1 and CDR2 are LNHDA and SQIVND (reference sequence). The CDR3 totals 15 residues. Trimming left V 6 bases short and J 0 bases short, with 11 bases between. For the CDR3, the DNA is TGTGCCAGTAGCCAACAGATTTCAACTAATGAAAAACTGTTTTTT. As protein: CASSQQISTNEKLFF. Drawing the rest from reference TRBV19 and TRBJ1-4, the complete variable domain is DGGITQSPKYLFRKEGQNVTLSCEQNLNHDAMYWYRQDPGQGLRLIYYSQIVNDFQKGDIAEGYSVSREKKESFPLTVTSAQKNPTAFYLCASSQQISTNEKLFFGSGTQLSVL.

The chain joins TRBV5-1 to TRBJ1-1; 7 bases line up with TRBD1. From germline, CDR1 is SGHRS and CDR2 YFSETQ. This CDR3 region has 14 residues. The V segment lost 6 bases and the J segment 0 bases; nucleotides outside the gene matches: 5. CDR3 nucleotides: TGCGCCAGCAACCAGGGGGACATGAACACTGAAGCTTTCTTT. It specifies CASNQGDMNTEAFF. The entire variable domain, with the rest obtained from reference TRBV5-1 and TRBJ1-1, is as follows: KAGVTQTPRYLIKTRGQQVTLSCSPISGHRSVSWYQQTPGQGLQFLFEYFSETQRNKGNFPGRFSGRQFSNSRSEMNVSTLELGDSALYLCASNQGDMNTEAFFGQGTRLTVV.

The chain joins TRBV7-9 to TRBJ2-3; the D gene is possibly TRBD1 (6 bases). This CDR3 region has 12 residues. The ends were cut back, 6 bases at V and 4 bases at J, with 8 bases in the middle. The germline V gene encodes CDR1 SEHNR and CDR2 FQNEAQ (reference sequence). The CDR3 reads CASSWTADTQYF. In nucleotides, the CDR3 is TGTGCCAGCAGTTGGACAGCAGATACGCAGTATTTT.